The sequence of this T cell receptor (beta chain) was determined in a study of T cell responses to AZD1222 COVID-19 vaccine. Study as a whole: Second-dose schedules of about 4 or about 12 weeks were combined.

Notes on this clone: Antigen specificity is unknown.

Sequencing used immunoSEQ multiplex PCR; TCRdb keeps in-frame clones, though not all of them. The table includes around 100,000 clones, roughly 88% detected once. The CDR3 totals 15 residues. The trim removed 3 bases at V and 4 bases at J, leaving 11 bases unmatched. Germline-derived CDR1 and CDR2 are DFQATT and SNEGSKA (reference sequence). Study-level results: Spike-specific TCRs gained breadth and depth after people received two AZD1222 doses. Females outnumbered males among donors, who were mostly white British; clonal diversity was possibly underestimated. As reported, nearly half of all spike-specific TCRs target variant regions that are unmutated.

This chain connects TRBV20-1 to TRBJ1-1; TRBD1 aligns across 7 bases. Sequenced material: peripheral blood, taken on day 0 of AZD1222 vaccination. This clonotype was sampled from an adult in good health. CDR3 DNA sequence: TGCAGTGCTAGTGATCAGACAGGGCTTTTCACTGAAGCTTTCTTT. This translates into CSASDQTGLFTEAFF.